This entry describes one T cell receptor (beta chain). V gave up 5 bases and J gave up 7 bases, with 18 bases separating them. The germline gives CDR1 SNHLY, CDR2 FYNNEI. The CDR3 extends over 15 amino acids. These data come from a study of blood T cell repertoires in COVID-19. The wider study: Donors in the United States, Italy and Spain gave samples during acute or convalescent COVID-19. The cDNA or gDNA used as material had been derived from T cells, B-cell-depleted T cells, or PBMCs.

Original processing methods: Estimation of nucleated cell counts relied on the amplification of reference gene primers. Method: immunoSEQ multiplex PCR; TCRdb's copy keeps in-frame clones and lacks some. For V, J and clone size, that table is used; D and trimming come from the DNA. The table lists fewer than 650,000 clones, 85% to 90% of them singletons. This chain joins TRBV2 and TRBJ1-5; weak D call: TRBD1 (6 bases). Sequencing was done on a sample of peripheral blood. This receptor was obtained from a woman between 45 and 60 years old with COVID-19, enrolled during active disease. CDR3 nucleotide sequence: TGTGCCAGCAGTTCTTATGACAGGTTCGGGCAGCCCCAGCATTTT. Protein: CASSSYDRFGQPQHF.